The clone carrying this TCR beta chain was counted a few times. Its antigen is as yet unknown. The whole isolated RNA underwent reverse transcription, so sequencing captured expressed TCRB transcripts. TCRdb's copy holds only in-frame clones and misses some; the assay was immunoSEQ multiplex PCR. Of roughly 610,000 clones listed, around 15% are singletons. This entry comes from a study of beta chain features in type 1 diabetes. General study points: The analysis here could not establish whether HLA type shapes TCRB rearrangement.

Sample: naive CD4+ T cells from blood. The clonotype was recovered from a young man in good health.

For the CDR3, the DNA is TGCGCCAGCAGCTTGGCGGGGGACAGGGCATACGAGCAGTACTTC. This gives the protein CASSLAGDRAYEQYF. The rearrangement links TRBV5-1 to TRBJ2-7; 9 nucleotides match TRBD1. The trim removed 0 bases at V and 4 bases at J, leaving 5 bases unmatched. The CDR3 totals 15 residues. The germline CDR1 and CDR2 sequences are SGHRS and YFSETQ.